The subject of this entry is one T cell receptor beta chain. As yet, its antigen is unknown. This may be a read error, as it is one base from a much larger clone. At approximately 600 ng per sample, bulk tumor genomic DNA provided the template. Primary tumors were biopsied several times each, far apart, intraoperatively. Newly diagnosed with untreated non-small cell lung cancer, the patients underwent curative surgery. The CDR3 sequence is 14 residues long. The ends were cut back, 6 bases at V and 8 bases at J, with 20 bases in the middle. Germline lookup yields CDR1 DFQATT and CDR2 SNEGSKA (reference sequence). This specimen comes from a study of immune heterogeneity within non-small cell lung tumors. General observations from the study: Identical dominant CDR3 beta clonotypes recurred across tumor sites within a patient, alongside site-unique high-frequency clones.

Multiplex PCR amplified the TCR beta CDR3 region. Its first round ran for 10 to 11 cycles with 32 V and 13 J primers. TCRdb redid the calling of the multiplex PCR reads with MiXCR, one entry per CDR3 protein. Here the sample spans 20,000 to 25,000 distinct CDR3 sequences, about 26% being singletons. The chain couples TRBV20-1 to TRBJ2-1; D might be TRBD2 (6 bases). The clonotype comes from a man between 35 and 55 years old with non-small cell lung cancer. The sequencing input was lung tumor tissue. This CDR3 reads CSAIQTREGHEQFF. The CDR3 nucleotides read TGCAGTGCCATACAGACTAGAGAAGGCCATGAGCAGTTCTTC.